The 19 T cell receptor beta chains below all came from one sample that was sequenced in a study of neoadjuvant anti-PD-1 for oral cavity cancer. The method was immunoSEQ multiplex PCR; TCRdb's version includes in-frame clones alone and lacks a portion of them. Of around 37,000 clones detected, 38% appear once; the ten largest clones hold approximately 16%. Time point: after neoadjuvant nivolumab, at surgical resection. The starting material was tumor tissue, obtained after nivolumab (anti-PD-1) treatment. The receptors shown here come from a person aged 40 to 85 with oral cavity squamous cell carcinoma.

This chain joins TRBV28 and TRBJ1-1; D is unresolved. The CDR3 runs 14 residues. In germline, CDR1 is MDHEN, CDR2 SYDVKM. Trimming took 6 bases from V and 3 from J, leaving 14 bases between them. CDR3 region: CASSLRGGYTEAFF. Here the CDR3 DNA reads TGTGCCAGCAGCCTACGCGGCGGCTACACTGAAGCTTTCTTT.

This clone was seen only a few times. The J gene is TRBJ1-2, the V gene TRBV4-1; D is undetermined. V lost 4 bases to trimming and J lost 4 bases, with 13 bases between them. Per germline, CDR1 MGHRA and CDR2 YSYEKL. The CDR3 totals 14 residues. The CDR3 protein is CASSRTTTGYGYTF. The CDR3 DNA sequence: TGCGCCAGCAGCCGGACGACGACGGGCTATGGCTACACCTTC.

This clone was recorded at least ten times. The chain has TRBV5-5 and TRBJ1-2; D is possibly TRBD1 (5 bases). The CDR3 sequence is 13 residues long. V dropped 4 bases and J dropped 2 bases, with 9 bases sitting between them. CDR1 SGHKS and CDR2 YYEKEE come from the germline V gene (reference sequence). This chain's CDR3 is CASSTSGNYGYTF. The CDR3 DNA sequence: TGTGCCAGCAGCACCTCAGGGAACTATGGCTACACCTTC.

This clone was recorded a few times. The chain links TRBV30 to TRBJ1-2; D gene unclear. Trimming removed 2 bases from V and 5 bases from J, with 12 bases in between. The germline CDR1 and CDR2 sequences are GTSNPN and SVGIG (reference sequence). The CDR3 totals 13 residues. The CDR3 spells CAWSPRGDYGYTF. CDR3 bases: TGTGCCTGGAGTCCCCGGGGAGATTATGGCTACACCTTC.

The rearrangement joins TRBV29-1 to TRBJ2-7; TRBD2 aligns across 8 bases. Germline CDR1 is SQVTM and CDR2 is ANQGSEA. CDR3 length: 16 residues. Germline trimming cut 0 bases from V and 9 bases from J; bases unmatched to any gene: 16. The CDR3 region is CSVEEGSSGAQAGQYF. CDR3 sequence (DNA): TGCAGCGTTGAAGAAGGGAGTAGCGGGGCCCAGGCGGGGCAGTACTTC.

This clone was recorded many times. The chain is built from TRBV5-6 and TRBJ2-3; no reliable D call. CDR1 SGHDT and CDR2 YYEEEE come from the germline V gene. V was pared by 0 bases and J by 4 bases, with 3 bases between. The CDR3 has 12 amino acids. The DNA of the CDR3 is TGTGCCAGCAGCTTGGCCGCAGATACGCAGTATTTT. Translation gives CASSLAADTQYF.

The chain joins TRBV4-2 to TRBJ2-1, with TRBD2 matching 10 bases. CDR1 is LGHNA, CDR2 YNFKEQ, per germline. Germline trimming cut 0 bases from V and 9 bases from J; bases unmatched to any gene: 11. This CDR3 is 17 amino acids long. The CDR3 region is CASSQERGASGGGEQFF. The CDR3 DNA reads as TGTGCCAGCAGCCAAGAACGGGGGGCTAGCGGGGGCGGTGAGCAGTTCTTC.

This clone was recorded many times. This rearrangement joins TRBV6-1 to TRBJ1-5, with D unresolved. This CDR3 has 12 residues. CDR1 is MNHNS, CDR2 SASEGT, per germline. Trimming removed 3 bases from V and 4 bases from J, with 4 bases in between. As DNA, the CDR3 is TGTGCCAGCAGTGAGGGGAATCAGCCCCAGCATTTT. It specifies CASSEGNQPQHF.

The chain joins TRBV5-6 to TRBJ1-5, with 11 bases matching TRBD1. V was clipped by 2 bases and J by 4 bases; unmatched bases: 8. CDR3 length: 17 residues. Germline-derived CDR1 and CDR2 are SGHDT and YYEEEE. CDR3 sequence: CASSFWTGGASNQPQHF. The CDR3 nucleotides are TGTGCCAGCAGCTTTTGGACAGGGGGCGCTTCGAATCAGCCCCAGCATTTT.

The chain links TRBV5-4 to TRBJ2-1; D is ambiguous. The CDR3 spans 12 residues. Trimming left V 1 base short and J 5 bases short, with 4 bases between. Germline V gene lookup returns CDR1 SGHNT and CDR2 YYREEE (reference sequence). CDR3 bases: TGTGCCAGCAGCTTGAAGCACAATGAGCAGTTCTTC. Its protein is CASSLKHNEQFF.

V usage is TRBV5-4 and J usage is TRBJ2-2; D is undetermined. Per the germline V gene, CDR1 is SGHNT and CDR2 is YYREEE (reference sequence). The CDR3 length is 16 residues. V lost 4 bases and J lost 6, with 19 bases in between. CDR3 nucleotide sequence: TGTGCCAGCAGCCCCGCGGCGGCCCAAAACGCCGGGGAGCTGTTTTTT. It is translated as CASSPAAAQNAGELFF.

Here the CDR3 reads CAWSVILKTEAFF. For the CDR3, the DNA is TGTGCCTGGAGTGTGATTCTTAAGACTGAAGCTTTCTTT. The rearrangement joins TRBV30 to TRBJ1-1; D remains unclear. This CDR3 comprises 13 residues. The V end was cut by 0 bases, the J end by 5 bases, with 10 bases between. Per germline, CDR1 GTSNPN and CDR2 SVGIG (reference sequence).

The chain links TRBV29-1 to TRBJ1-2; no firm D call. Germline lookup yields CDR1 SQVTM and CDR2 ANQGSEA. V lost 5 bases and J 6 bases, leaving 16 bases between the germline ends. The CDR3 has 13 amino acids. CDR3 loop: CSVHPSGHDGYTF. DNA of the CDR3: TGCAGCGTTCATCCATCTGGCCACGATGGCTACACCTTC.

This clone was seen ten or more times. The chain joins TRBV7-9 to TRBJ2-2; D is unresolved. Germline assignment: CDR1 SEHNR and CDR2 FQNEAQ (reference sequence). The CDR3 is 14 amino acids. V was clipped by 6 bases and J by 3 bases, with 11 bases between them. The CDR3 here is CASRPTAYTGELFF. In DNA form, the CDR3 reads TGTGCCAGCAGACCGACCGCGTACACCGGGGAGCTGTTTTTT.

CDR3 DNA: TGTGCCAGCAGTCGACCGGGGACGCAGAGAGGAGATACGCAGTATTTT. Protein product: CASSRPGTQRGDTQYF. This sequence joins TRBV11-2 and TRBJ2-3; D may correspond to TRBD1 or TRBD2 (5 bases each). The CDR3 covers 16 residues. The V and J ends lost 6 bases and 5 bases respectively, with 21 bases between them. Germline V CDR1 and CDR2: SGHAT, FQNNGV.

V gene TRBV18 combines with J gene TRBJ2-1; D is uncertain. V shed 2 bases and J shed 9 bases, with 8 bases lying between them. The germline gives CDR1 KGHSH, CDR2 LQKENI. This CDR3 contains 12 residues. This CDR3 reads CASSPTGREQFF. Written as DNA, the CDR3 is TGTGCCAGCTCACCAACGGGTCGTGAGCAGTTCTTC. Complete variable domain (other parts from reference TRBV18 and TRBJ2-1): NAGVMQNPRHLVRRRGQEARLRCSPMKGHSHVYWYRQLPEEGLKFMVYLQKENIIDESGMPKERFSAEFPKEGPSILRIQQVVRGDSAAYFCASSPTGREQFFGPGTRLTVL.

This clone was picked up a small number of times. The V call is TRBV7-2, the J call TRBJ2-7; TRBD2 agrees at 9 bases. The V gene end was trimmed by 1 base and the J gene end by 1 base; junction bases not matched to a gene: 2. CDR1 is SGHTA, CDR2 FQGNSA, per germline. The CDR3 is 15 amino acids. In DNA, the CDR3 is TGTGCCAGCAGCTTAGGGCTAGCGGGATCCTACGAGCAGTACTTC. Its translation: CASSLGLAGSYEQYF.

V gene TRBV4-1 combines with J gene TRBJ1-5; D remains ambiguous. Between the trimmed V and J ends, which lost 2 bases and 3 bases, there was a span of 11 bases. This CDR3 contains 15 residues. Germline values: CDR1 MGHRA, CDR2 YSYEKL. The chain's CDR3 is CASSQNGIPNQPQHF. The CDR3, as DNA: TGCGCCAGCAGCCAAAACGGAATCCCCAATCAGCCCCAGCATTTT.

Ten or more counts support this clone. The chain is built from TRBV2 and TRBJ1-2; the D gene is possibly TRBD1 (5 bases). V shed 7 bases and J shed 5 bases, with 14 bases lying between them. There are 13 residues in the CDR3. CDR1 SNHLY and CDR2 FYNNEI come from the germline V gene. The DNA of the CDR3 is TGTGCCAGCACATACAGTGGGGGGTATGGCTACACCTTC. Amino acids: CASTYSGGYGYTF.